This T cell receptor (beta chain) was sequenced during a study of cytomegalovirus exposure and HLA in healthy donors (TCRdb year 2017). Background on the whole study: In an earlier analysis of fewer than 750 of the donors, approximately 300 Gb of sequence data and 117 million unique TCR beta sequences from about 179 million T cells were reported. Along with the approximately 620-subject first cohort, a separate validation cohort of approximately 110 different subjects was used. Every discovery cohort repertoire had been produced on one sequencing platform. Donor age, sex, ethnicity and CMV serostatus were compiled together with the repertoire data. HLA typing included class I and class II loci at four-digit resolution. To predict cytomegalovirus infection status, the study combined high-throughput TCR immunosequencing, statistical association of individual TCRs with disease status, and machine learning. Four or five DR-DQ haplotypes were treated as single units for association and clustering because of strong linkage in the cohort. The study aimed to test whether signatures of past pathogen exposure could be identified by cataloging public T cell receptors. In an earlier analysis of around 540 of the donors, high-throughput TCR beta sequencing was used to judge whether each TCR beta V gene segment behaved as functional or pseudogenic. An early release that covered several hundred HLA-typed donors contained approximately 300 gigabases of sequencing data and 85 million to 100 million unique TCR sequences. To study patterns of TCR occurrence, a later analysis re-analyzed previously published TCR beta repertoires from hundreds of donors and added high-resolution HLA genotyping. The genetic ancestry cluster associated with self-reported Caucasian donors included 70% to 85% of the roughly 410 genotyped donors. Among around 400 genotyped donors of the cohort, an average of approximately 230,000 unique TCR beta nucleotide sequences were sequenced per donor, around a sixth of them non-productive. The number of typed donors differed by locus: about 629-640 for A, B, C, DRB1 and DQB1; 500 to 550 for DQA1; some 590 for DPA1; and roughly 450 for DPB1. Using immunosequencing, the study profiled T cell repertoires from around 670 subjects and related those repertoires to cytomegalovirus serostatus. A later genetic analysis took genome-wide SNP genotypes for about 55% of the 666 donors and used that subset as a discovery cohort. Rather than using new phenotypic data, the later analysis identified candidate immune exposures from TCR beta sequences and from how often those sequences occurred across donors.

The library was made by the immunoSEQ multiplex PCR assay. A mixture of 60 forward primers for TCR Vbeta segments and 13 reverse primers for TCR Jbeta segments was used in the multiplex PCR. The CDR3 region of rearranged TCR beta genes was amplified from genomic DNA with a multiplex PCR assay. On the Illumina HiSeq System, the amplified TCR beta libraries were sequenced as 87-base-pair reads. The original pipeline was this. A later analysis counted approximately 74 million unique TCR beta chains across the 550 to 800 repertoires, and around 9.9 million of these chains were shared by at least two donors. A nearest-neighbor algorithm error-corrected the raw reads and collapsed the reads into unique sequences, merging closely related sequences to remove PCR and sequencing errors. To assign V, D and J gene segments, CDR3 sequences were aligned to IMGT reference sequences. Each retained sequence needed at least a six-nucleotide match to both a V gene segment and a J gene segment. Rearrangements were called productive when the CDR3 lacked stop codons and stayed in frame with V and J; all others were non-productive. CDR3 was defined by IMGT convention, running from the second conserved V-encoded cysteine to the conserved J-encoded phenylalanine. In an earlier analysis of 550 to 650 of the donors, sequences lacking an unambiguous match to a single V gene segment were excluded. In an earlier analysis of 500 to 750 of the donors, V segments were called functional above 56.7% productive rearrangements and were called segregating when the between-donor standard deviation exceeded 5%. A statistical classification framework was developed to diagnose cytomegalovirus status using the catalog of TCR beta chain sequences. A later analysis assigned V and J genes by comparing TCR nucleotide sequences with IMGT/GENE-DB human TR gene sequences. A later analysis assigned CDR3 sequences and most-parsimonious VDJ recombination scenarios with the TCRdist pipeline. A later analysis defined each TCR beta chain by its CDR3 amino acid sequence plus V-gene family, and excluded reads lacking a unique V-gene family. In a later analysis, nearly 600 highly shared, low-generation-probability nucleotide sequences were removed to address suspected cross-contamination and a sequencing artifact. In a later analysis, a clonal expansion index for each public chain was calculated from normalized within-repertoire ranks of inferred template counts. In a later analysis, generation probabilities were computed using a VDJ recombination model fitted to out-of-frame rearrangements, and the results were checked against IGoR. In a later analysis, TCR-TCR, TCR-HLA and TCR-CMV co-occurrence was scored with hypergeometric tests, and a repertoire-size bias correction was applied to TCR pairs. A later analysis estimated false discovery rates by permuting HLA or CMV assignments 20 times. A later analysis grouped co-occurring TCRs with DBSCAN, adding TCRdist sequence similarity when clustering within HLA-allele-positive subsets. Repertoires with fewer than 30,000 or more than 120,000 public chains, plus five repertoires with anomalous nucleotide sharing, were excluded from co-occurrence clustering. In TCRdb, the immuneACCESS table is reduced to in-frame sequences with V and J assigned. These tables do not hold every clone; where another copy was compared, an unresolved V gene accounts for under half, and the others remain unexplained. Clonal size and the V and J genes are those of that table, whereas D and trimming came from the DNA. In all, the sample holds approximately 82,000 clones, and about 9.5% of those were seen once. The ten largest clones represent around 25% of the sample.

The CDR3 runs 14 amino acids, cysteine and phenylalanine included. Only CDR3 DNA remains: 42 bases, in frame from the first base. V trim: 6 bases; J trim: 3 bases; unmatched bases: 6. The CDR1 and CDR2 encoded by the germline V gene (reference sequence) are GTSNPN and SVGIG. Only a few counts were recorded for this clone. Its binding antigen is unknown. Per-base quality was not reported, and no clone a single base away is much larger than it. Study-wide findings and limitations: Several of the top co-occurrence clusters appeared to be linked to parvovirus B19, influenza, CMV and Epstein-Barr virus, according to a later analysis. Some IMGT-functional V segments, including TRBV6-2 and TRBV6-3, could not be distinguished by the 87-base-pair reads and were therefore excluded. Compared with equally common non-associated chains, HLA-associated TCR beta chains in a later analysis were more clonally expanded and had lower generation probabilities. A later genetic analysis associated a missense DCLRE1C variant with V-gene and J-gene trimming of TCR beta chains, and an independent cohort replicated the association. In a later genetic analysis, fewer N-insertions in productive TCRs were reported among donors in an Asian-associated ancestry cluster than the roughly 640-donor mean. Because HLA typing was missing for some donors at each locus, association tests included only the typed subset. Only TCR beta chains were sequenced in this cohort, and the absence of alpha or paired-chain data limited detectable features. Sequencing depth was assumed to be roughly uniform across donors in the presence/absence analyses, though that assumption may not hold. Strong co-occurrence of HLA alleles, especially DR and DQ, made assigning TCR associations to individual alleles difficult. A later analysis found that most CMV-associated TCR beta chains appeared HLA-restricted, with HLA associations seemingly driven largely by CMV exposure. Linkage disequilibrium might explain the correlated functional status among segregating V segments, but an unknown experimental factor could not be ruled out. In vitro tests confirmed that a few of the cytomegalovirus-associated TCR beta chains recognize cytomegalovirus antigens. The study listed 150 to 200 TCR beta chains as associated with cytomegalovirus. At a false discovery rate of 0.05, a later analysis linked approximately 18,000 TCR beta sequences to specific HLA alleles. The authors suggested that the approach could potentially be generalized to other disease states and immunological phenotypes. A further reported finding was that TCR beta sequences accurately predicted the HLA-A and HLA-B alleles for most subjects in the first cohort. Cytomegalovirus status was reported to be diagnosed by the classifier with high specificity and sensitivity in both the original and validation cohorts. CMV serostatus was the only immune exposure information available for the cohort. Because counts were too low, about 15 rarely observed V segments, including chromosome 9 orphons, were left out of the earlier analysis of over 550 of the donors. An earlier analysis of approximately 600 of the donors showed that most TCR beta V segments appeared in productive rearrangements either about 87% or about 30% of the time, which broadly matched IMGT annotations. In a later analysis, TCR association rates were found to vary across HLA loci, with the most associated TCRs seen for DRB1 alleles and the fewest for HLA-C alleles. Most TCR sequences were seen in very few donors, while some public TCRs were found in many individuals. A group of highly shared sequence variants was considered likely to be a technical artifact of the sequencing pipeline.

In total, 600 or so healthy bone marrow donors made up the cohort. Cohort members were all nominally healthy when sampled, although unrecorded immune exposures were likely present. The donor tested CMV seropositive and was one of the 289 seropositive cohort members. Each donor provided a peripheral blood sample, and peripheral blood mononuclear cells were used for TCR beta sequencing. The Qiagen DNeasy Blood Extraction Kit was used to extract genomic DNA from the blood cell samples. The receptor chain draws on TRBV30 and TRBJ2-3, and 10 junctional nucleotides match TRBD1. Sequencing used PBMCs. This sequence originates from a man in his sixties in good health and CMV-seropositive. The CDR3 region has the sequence CACRRTGGTDTQYF. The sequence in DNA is TGTGCCTGCCGGCGGACAGGGGGGACAGATACGCAGTATTTT. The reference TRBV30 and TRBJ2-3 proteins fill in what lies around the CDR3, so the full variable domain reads SQTIHQWPATLVQPVGSPLSLECTVEGTSNPNLYWYRQAAGRGLQLLFYSVGIGQISSEVPQNLSASRPQDRQFILSSKKLLLSDSGFYLCACRRTGGTDTQYFGPGTRLTVL.